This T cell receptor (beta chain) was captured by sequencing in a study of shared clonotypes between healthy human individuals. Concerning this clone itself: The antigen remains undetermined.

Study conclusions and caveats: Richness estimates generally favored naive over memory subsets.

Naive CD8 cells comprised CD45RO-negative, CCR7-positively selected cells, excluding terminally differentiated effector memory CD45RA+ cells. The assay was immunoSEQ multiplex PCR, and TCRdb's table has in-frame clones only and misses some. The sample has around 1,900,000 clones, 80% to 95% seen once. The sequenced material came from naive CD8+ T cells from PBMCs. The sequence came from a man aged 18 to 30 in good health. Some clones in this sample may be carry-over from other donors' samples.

CDR3 nucleotides: TGTGCCAGCAGTCCCGGACAGGGAGGGCATCAGCCCCAGCATTTT. This gives the protein CASSPGQGGHQPQHF. V usage is TRBV6-5 and J usage is TRBJ1-5; 8 bases match TRBD1. Germline V gene lookup returns CDR1 MNHEY and CDR2 SVGAGI. V lost 5 bases to trimming and J lost 5 bases; unmatched junction nucleotides: 8. The CDR3 length is 15 residues.